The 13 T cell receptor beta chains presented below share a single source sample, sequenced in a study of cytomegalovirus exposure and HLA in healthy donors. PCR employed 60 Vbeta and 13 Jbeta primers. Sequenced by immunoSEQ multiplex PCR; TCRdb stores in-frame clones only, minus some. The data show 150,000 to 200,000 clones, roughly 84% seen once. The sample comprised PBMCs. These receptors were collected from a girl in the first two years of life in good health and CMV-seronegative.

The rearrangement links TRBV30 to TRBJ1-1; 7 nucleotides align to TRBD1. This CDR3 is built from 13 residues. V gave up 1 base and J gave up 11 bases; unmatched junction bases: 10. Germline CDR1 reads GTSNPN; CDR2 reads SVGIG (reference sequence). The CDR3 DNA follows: TGTGCCTGGAGTGAGAACAGGGGAACGCCGGCTTTCTTT. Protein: CAWSENRGTPAFF.

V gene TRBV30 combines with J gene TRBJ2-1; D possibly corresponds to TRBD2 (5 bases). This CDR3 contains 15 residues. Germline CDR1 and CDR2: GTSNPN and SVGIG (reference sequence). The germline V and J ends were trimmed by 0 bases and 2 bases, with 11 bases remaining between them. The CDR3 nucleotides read TGTGCCTGGAGTGTTGAGATGAGGGCCTACAATGAGCAGTTCTTC. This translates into CAWSVEMRAYNEQFF.

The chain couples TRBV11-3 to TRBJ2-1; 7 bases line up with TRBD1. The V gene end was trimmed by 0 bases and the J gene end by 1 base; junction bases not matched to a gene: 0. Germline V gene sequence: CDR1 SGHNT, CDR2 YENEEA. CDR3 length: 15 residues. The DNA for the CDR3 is TGTGCCAGCAGCTTAGAGGGACAGTCCTACAATGAGCAGTTCTTC. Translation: CASSLEGQSYNEQFF.

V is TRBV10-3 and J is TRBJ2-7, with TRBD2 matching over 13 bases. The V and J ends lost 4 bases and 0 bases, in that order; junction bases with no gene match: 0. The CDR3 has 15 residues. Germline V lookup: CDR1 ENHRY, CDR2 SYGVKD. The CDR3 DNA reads TGTGCCATCAGTGGACTAGCGGGAGGCTCCTACGAGCAGTACTTC. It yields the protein CAISGLAGGSYEQYF.

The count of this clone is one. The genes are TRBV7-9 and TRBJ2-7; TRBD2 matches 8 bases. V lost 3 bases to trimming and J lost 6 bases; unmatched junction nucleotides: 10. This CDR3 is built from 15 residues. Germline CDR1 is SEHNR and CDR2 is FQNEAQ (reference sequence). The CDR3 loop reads CASSFTREGLGEQYF. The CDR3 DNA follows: TGTGCCAGCAGCTTTACCCGGGAGGGCCTTGGCGAGCAGTACTTC. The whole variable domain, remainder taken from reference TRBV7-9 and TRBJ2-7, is DTGVSQNPRHKITKRGQNVTFRCDPISEHNRLYWYRQTLGQGPEFLTYFQNEAQLEKSRLLSDRFSAERPKGSFSTLEIQRTEQGDSAMYLCASSFTREGLGEQYFGPGTRLTVT.

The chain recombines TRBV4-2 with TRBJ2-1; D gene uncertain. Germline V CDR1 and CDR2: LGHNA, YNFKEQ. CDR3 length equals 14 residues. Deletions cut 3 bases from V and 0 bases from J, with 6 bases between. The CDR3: CASSQRSSYNEQFF. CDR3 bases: TGTGCCAGCAGCCAGAGAAGCTCCTACAATGAGCAGTTCTTC.

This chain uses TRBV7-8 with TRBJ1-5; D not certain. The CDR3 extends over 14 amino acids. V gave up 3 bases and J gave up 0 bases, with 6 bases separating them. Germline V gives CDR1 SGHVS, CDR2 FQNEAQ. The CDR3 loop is CASSLGDSNQPQHF. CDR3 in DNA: TGTGCCAGCAGCTTGGGAGATAGCAATCAGCCCCAGCATTTT.

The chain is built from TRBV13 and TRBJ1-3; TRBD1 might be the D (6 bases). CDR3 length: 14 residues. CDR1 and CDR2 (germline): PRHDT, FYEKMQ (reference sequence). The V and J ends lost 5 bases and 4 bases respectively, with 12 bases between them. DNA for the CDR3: TGTGCCAGCAGCGTTGGGACACTAGGAAACACCATATATTTT. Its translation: CASSVGTLGNTIYF. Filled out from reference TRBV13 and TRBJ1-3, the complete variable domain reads AAGVIQSPRHLIKEKRETATLKCYPIPRHDTVYWYQQGPGQDPQFLISFYEKMQSDKGSIPDRFSAQQFSDYHSELNMSSLELGDSALYFCASSVGTLGNTIYFGEGSWLTVV.

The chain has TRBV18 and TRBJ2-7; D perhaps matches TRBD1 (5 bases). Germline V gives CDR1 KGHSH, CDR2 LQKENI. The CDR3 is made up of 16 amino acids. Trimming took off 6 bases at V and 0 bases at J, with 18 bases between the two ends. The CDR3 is CASSPTGFLSSYEQYF. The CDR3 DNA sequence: TGTGCCAGCTCGCCCACAGGTTTCCTTAGCTCCTACGAGCAGTACTTC.

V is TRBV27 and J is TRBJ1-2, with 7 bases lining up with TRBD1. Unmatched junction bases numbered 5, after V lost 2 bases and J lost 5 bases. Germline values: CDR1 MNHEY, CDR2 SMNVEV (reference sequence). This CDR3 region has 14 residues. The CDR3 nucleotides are TGTGCCAGCAGTTTACGAGGGGGCGGGTATGGCTACACCTTC. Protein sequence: CASSLRGGGYGYTF.

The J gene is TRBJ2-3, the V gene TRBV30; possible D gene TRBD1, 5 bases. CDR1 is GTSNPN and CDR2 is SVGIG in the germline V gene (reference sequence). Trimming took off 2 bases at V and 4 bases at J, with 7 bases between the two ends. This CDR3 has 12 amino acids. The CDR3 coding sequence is TGTGCCTGGAGTCCAGGGCCAGATACGCAGTATTTT. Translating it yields CAWSPGPDTQYF. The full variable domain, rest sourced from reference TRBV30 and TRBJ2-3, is SQTIHQWPATLVQPVGSPLSLECTVEGTSNPNLYWYRQAAGRGLQLLFYSVGIGQISSEVPQNLSASRPQDRQFILSSKKLLLSDSGFYLCAWSPGPDTQYFGPGTRLTVL.

CDR3 amino acids: CASSAPKGLSSGNTIYF. CDR3 nucleotide sequence: TGTGCCAGCAGCGCCCCCAAAGGACTCAGCTCTGGAAACACCATATATTTT. The rearrangement joins TRBV9 to TRBJ1-3; D gene unclear. Trimming removed 3 bases at V and 0 bases at J, with 16 bases between. The V gene's germline CDR1 is SGDLS and CDR2 YYNGEE. This CDR3 region has 17 residues.

The CDR3 sequence is CASRDIQETQYF. The CDR3 nucleotides are TGTGCCTCCCGGGACATCCAAGAGACCCAGTACTTC. The chain is built from TRBV30 and TRBJ2-5; TRBD1 is a possible D gene (6 bases). This CDR3 region has 12 residues. V shed 7 bases and J shed 1 base, with 10 bases lying between them. The V gene's germline CDR1 is GTSNPN and CDR2 SVGIG (reference sequence). The full variable domain, rest sourced from reference TRBV30 and TRBJ2-5, is SQTIHQWPATLVQPVGSPLSLECTVEGTSNPNLYWYRQAAGRGLQLLFYSVGIGQISSEVPQNLSASRPQDRQFILSSKKLLLSDSGFYLCASRDIQETQYFGPGTRLLVL.